This TCR beta chain originates from a study of blood T cell repertoires in COVID-19. The wider study: Italy, Spain and the United States were the sources of the convalescent and acute COVID-19 samples. T cells, B-cell-depleted T cells, or PBMCs supplied cDNA or gDNA.

In the source study's methods: Amplified reference gene primers provided the basis for estimating nucleated cell counts. TCRdb's table, derived via immunoSEQ multiplex PCR, lists solely in-frame clones and lacks some. Clone size and V and J calls were adopted from that table, with D and trimming inferred from the DNA. The table shows 150,000 to 200,000 clones, with around 86% occurring only once. This receptor was obtained from a man aged 40-50 years with acute or convalescent COVID-19. Sequencing input: peripheral blood.

The CDR3 protein is CASKAGGYEQYF. The CDR3 DNA follows: TGCGCCAGCAAGGCCGGAGGGTACGAGCAGTACTTC. The gene calls are TRBV5-1 and TRBJ2-7; TRBD2 might be the D (6 bases). Trimming took 6 bases from V and 4 from J, leaving 11 bases between them. The germline V gene has CDR1 SGHRS and CDR2 YFSETQ. This CDR3 has 12 amino acids.